Presented here are 15 T cell receptor beta chains from one specimen sequenced in a study of blood T cells in healthy people across ages. With a J-beta primer mix and a sample-barcoded 5' primer, a second PCR ran roughly 6 to 11 cycles. TCRdb reanalysed the 5' RACE reads using MiXCR and keeps one entry per CDR3 protein. The sample carries 2 million or so distinct CDR3 sequences, around half recorded once. What was sequenced was blood. These receptors were collected from a woman aged 40 to 50 in good health.

The chain combines TRBV12-3 or TRBV12-4 with TRBJ1-2; D remains ambiguous. This CDR3 contains 14 residues. V gave up 1 base and J gave up 8 bases, with 14 bases separating them. CDR3 in amino acids: CASSLGINGYGYTF. The CDR3 coding sequence is TGTGCCAGCAGTTTAGGAATTAATGGATACGGCTACACCTTC.

The V gene is TRBV6-2 or TRBV6-3, the J gene TRBJ2-1, with D perhaps TRBD2 (5 bases). The CDR3 is 14 amino acids. Trimming shortened V by 0 bases and J by 5 bases, and 8 bases separated the two germline ends. The germline CDR1 and CDR2 sequences are MNHEY and SVGEGT. CDR3 bases: TGTGCCAGCAGTTACTCCGAGGGAAACAATGAGCAGTTCTTC. Protein sequence: CASSYSEGNNEQFF.

The gene calls are TRBV4-2 and TRBJ1-2; D gene unclear. CDR3 length: 13 residues. The V and J ends lost 0 bases and 10 bases respectively, with 12 bases between them. Looked up from germline, CDR1 is LGHNA and CDR2 is YNFKEQ. CDR3 sequence reads: CASSQDGQGLYTF. The CDR3 DNA is TGTGCCAGCAGCCAAGATGGGCAAGGCCTCTACACCTTC.

V is TRBV28 and J is TRBJ2-6, with 8 positions matching TRBD1. V dropped 6 bases and J dropped 0; count of bases not matched to a gene: 7. CDR3 size: 17 residues. The V gene's germline CDR1 is MDHEN and CDR2 SYDVKM. CDR3 nucleotide sequence: TGTGCCAGCAGGTTTCCGACAGGGGACTCTGGGGCCAACGTCCTGACTTTC. Protein sequence: CASRFPTGDSGANVLTF.

There are many counts of this clonotype. The chain couples TRBV6-2 or TRBV6-3 to TRBJ2-5, with D perhaps matching TRBD2 (6 bases). Germline V gene data show CDR1 as MNHEY and CDR2 as SVGEGT. The CDR3 totals 18 residues. Deletions cut 3 bases from V and 0 bases from J, with 20 bases between. The CDR3 bases are TGTGCCAGCAGTTATCCGGGGGTCTTGTCTCACGACCAAGAGACCCAGTACTTC. It yields the protein CASSYPGVLSHDQETQYF.

CDR3 region: CSASAGRAFF. CDR3 nucleotide sequence: TGCAGCGCATCGGCAGGGAGGGCTTTCTTT. The gene calls are TRBV29-1 and TRBJ1-1, with D possibly being TRBD1 (5 bases). V lost 7 bases and J lost 11, with 14 bases in between. The CDR3 covers 10 residues. From germline, CDR1 is SQVTM and CDR2 ANQGSEA.

The rearrangement links TRBV11-2 to TRBJ2-5; TRBD1 matches 9 bases. The DNA end is a closer match to TRBJ2-7, so the J assignment may be wrong. CDR1 and CDR2 from the germline V gene are SGHAT and FQNNGV. The CDR3 runs to 13 residues. In DNA, the CDR3 is TGTGCCGGATCCCCGGGACAGGGTTACGAGCAGTACTTC. It encodes CAGSPGQGYEQYF.

The rearrangement uses TRBV25-1 and TRBJ1-2; D is unclear. V dropped 4 bases and J dropped 4 bases, with 10 bases sitting between them. CDR3 length: 13 amino acids. Germline CDR1 MGHDK, CDR2 SYGVNS. CDR3 nucleotide sequence: TGTGCCAGCAGTGCGGTTTGGAGCTATGGCTACACCTTC. The encoded protein is CASSAVWSYGYTF.

This clonotype has only a few counts. This chain joins TRBV12-3 or TRBV12-4 and TRBJ2-1; 11 nucleotides agree with TRBD2. The CDR3 extends over 15 amino acids. V lost 6 bases to trimming and J lost 4 bases; unmatched junction nucleotides: 5. This CDR3 reads CASSTLAGEYNEQFF. The CDR3 DNA reads TGTGCCAGCAGCACACTAGCGGGGGAATACAATGAGCAGTTCTTC.

In its sample, this clonotype was seen a few times. The chain recombines TRBV6-6 with TRBJ1-2; tentatively, D is TRBD1 (5 bases). The CDR3 length is 13 residues. Trimming removed 6 bases at V and 4 bases at J, with 12 bases between. Germline CDR1 and CDR2: MNHNY and SVGAGI (reference sequence). The CDR3 loop is CASRVGTLYGYTF. CDR3 in DNA: TGTGCCAGCAGAGTCGGGACCCTCTATGGCTACACCTTC.

The CDR3 loop is CASSVATAVQETQYF. In DNA form, the CDR3 reads TGTGCCAGCAGCGTAGCTACGGCAGTACAAGAGACCCAGTACTTC. This chain uses TRBV9 with TRBJ2-5, with no clear D. The germline CDR1 and CDR2 sequences are SGDLS and YYNGEE. The CDR3 sequence is 15 residues long. V lost 0 bases to trimming and J lost 2 bases, with 11 bases between them.

V and J are TRBV7-2 and TRBJ2-3; no clear D. V gave up 4 bases and J gave up 6 bases, with 17 bases separating them. CDR1 and CDR2 (germline): SGHTA, FQGNSA. CDR3 length equals 15 residues. CDR3 residues: CASSSRHFIKDTQYF. CDR3 DNA: TGTGCCAGCAGCTCGAGACACTTTATTAAGGATACGCAGTATTTT.

The chain combines TRBV10-3 with TRBJ1-5; possible D gene TRBD1, 5 bases. CDR1 and CDR2 (germline): ENHRY, SYGVKD. This CDR3 spans 14 amino acids. Trimming removed 3 bases at V and 10 bases at J, with 16 bases between. The CDR3 sequence: CAISDWDQGNPQHF. The CDR3 nucleotides are TGTGCCATCAGTGATTGGGATCAGGGAAACCCCCAGCATTTT.

This chain links TRBV29-1 with TRBJ1-2, with 9 bases lining up with TRBD1. The CDR3 is 14 amino acids. Germline CDR1 SQVTM, CDR2 ANQGSEA. J lost 6 bases, V lost 2 bases, and 7 bases had no gene match. This chain's CDR3 is CSVENGGTGHGYTF. In DNA form, the CDR3 reads TGCAGCGTTGAAAATGGGGGGACAGGGCATGGCTACACCTTC.

The chain carries TRBV6-6 and TRBJ1-5; D gene unclear. CDR1 is MNHNY, CDR2 SVGAGI, per germline (reference sequence). CDR3 size: 14 residues. V lost 7 bases and J lost 8, with 18 bases in between. CDR3 DNA sequence: TGTGCCAGCAACTACCGATCCTTAGATAAGCCCCAGCATTTT. Amino acids: CASNYRSLDKPQHF.